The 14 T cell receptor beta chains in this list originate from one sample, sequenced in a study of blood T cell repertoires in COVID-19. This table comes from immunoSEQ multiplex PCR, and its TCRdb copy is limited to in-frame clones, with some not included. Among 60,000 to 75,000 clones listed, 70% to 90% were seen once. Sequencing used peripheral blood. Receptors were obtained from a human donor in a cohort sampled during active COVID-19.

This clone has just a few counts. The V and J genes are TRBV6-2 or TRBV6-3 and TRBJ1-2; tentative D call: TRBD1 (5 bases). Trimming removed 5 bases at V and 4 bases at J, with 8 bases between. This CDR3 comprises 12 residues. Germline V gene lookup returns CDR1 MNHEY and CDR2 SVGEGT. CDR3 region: CASSPTVYGYTF. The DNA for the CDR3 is TGTGCCAGCAGTCCGACAGTCTATGGCTACACCTTC.

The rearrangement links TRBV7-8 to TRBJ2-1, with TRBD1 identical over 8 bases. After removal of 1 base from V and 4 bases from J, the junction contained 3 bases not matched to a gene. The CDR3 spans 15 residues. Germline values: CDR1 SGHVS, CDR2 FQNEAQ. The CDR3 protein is CASSLEQGDYNEQFF. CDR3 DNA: TGTGCCAGCAGCTTAGAACAGGGGGATTACAATGAGCAGTTCTTC. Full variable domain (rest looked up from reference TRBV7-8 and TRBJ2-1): GAGVSQSPRYKVAKRGQDVALRCDPISGHVSLFWYQQALGQGPEFLTYFQNEAQLDKSGLPSDRFFAERPEGSVSTLKIQRTQQEDSAVYLCASSLEQGDYNEQFFGPGTRLTVL.

CDR3 bases: TGTGCCAGCAGCCAAGAGGTATACAGGGTCTACGAGCAGTACTTC. Translating gives CASSQEVYRVYEQYF. V usage is TRBV4-2 and J usage is TRBJ2-7; possibly TRBD1 for D (6 bases). The germline V gene encodes CDR1 LGHNA and CDR2 YNFKEQ. Trimming removed 0 bases at V and 3 bases at J, with 12 bases between. There are 15 residues in the CDR3.

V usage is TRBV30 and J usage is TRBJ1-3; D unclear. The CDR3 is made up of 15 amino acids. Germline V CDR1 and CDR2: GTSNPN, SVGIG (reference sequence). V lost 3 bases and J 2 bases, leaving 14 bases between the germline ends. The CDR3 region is CAWRMVAMAGNTIYF. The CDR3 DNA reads TGTGCCTGGAGGATGGTGGCCATGGCTGGAAACACCATATATTTT.

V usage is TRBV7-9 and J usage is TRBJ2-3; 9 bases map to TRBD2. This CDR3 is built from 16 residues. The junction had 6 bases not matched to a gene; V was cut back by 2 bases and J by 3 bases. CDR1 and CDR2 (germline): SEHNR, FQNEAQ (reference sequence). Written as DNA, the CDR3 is TGTGCCAGCAGCTTATCGGCGGGAGGGGTAACAGATACGCAGTATTTT. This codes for CASSLSAGGVTDTQYF.

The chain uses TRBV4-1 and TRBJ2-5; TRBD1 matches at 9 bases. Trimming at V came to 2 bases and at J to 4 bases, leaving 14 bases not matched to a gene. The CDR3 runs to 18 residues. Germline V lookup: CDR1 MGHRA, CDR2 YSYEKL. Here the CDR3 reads CASSQIYTGTGRRETQYF. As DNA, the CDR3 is TGCGCCAGCAGCCAAATTTACACCGGGACAGGGCGCCGAGAGACCCAGTACTTC.

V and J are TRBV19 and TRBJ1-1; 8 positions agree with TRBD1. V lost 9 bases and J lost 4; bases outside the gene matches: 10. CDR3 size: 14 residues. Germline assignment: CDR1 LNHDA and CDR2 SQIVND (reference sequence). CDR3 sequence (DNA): TGTGCCAGCACCGACACGACAGGGGCCACTGAAGCTTTCTTT. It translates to CASTDTTGATEAFF.

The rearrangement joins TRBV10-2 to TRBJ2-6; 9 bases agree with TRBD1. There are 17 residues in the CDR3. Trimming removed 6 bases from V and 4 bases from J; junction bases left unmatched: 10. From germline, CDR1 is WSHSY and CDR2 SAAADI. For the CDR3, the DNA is TGCGCCAGCAGAGGGGGACAGGGTAATTACGGGGCCAACGTCCTGACTTTC. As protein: CASRGGQGNYGANVLTF.

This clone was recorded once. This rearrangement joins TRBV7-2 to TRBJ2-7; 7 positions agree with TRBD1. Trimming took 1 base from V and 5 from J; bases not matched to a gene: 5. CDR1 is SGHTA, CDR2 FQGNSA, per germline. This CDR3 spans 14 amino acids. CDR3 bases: TGTGCCAGCAGCTTAGACAGGGGAAGAGACGAGCAGTACTTC. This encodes CASSLDRGRDEQYF.

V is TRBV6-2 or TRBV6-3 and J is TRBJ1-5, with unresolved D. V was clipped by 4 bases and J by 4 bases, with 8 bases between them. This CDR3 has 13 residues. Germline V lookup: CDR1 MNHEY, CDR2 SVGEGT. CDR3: CASSLSGNQPQHF. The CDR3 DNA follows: TGTGCCAGCAGTTTATCCGGTAATCAGCCCCAGCATTTT.

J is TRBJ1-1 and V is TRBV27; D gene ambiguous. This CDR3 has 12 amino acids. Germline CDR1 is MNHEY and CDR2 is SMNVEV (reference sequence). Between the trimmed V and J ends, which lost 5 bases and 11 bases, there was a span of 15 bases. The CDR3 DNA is TGTGCCAGCAGTGTTTGGAACGGGGAGGCTTTCTTT. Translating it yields CASSVWNGEAFF.

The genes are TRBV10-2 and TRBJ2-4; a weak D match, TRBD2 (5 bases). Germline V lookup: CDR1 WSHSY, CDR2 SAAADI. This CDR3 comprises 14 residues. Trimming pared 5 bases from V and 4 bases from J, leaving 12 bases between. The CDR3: CASSSGELKNIQYF. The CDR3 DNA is TGCGCCAGCAGTAGCGGCGAGCTGAAAAACATTCAGTACTTC.

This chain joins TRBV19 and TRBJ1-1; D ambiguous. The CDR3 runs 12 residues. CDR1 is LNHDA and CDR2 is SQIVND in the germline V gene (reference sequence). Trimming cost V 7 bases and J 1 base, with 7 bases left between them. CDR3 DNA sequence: TGTGCCAGTACGGAGGGGAACACTGAAGCTTTCTTT. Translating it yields CASTEGNTEAFF. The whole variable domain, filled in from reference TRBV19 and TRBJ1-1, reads DGGITQSPKYLFRKEGQNVTLSCEQNLNHDAMYWYRQDPGQGLRLIYYSQIVNDFQKGDIAEGYSVSREKKESFPLTVTSAQKNPTAFYLCASTEGNTEAFFGQGTRLTVV.

CDR3 in DNA: TGCGCCAGCAGCTTGGTGCAGGGAGGTTATGGAAACACCATATATTTT. Its translation is CASSLVQGGYGNTIYF. V gene TRBV5-1 combines with J gene TRBJ1-3; the D gene is possibly TRBD1 (5 bases). The CDR3 extends over 16 amino acids. Between the trimmed V and J ends, which lost 0 bases and 3 bases, there was a span of 13 bases. Germline V CDR1 and CDR2: SGHRS, YFSETQ.